These 31 T cell receptor beta chains share one sample of origin, sequenced in a study of cytomegalovirus exposure and HLA in healthy donors. 60 Vbeta and 13 Jbeta primers were used in PCR. Using immunoSEQ multiplex PCR, the repertoire was profiled, and TCRdb retains in-frame clones only, with some absent. This sample carries roughly 130,000 clones, roughly 79% of them seen once, and the ten largest clones take approximately 0.97%. The sample was PBMCs. The receptors were sampled from a man between 18 and 29 years old in good health and CMV-seronegative.

The chain is built from TRBV7-9 and TRBJ1-1; D is undetermined. V lost 1 base to trimming and J lost 7 bases, with 13 bases between them. The CDR3 contains 14 residues. Germline CDR1 is SEHNR and CDR2 is FQNEAQ (reference sequence). Here the CDR3 reads CASSLVDTLGEAFF. The CDR3 DNA sequence: TGTGCCAGCAGCTTAGTCGACACCCTGGGTGAAGCTTTCTTT. The whole variable domain, filled in from reference TRBV7-9 and TRBJ1-1, reads DTGVSQNPRHKITKRGQNVTFRCDPISEHNRLYWYRQTLGQGPEFLTYFQNEAQLEKSRLLSDRFSAERPKGSFSTLEIQRTEQGDSAMYLCASSLVDTLGEAFFGQGTRLTVV.

V and J are TRBV6-5 and TRBJ2-2; no firm D call. The CDR3 consists of 12 residues. Germline V gene sequence: CDR1 MNHEY, CDR2 SVGAGI. Trimming cost V 3 bases and J 8 bases, with 7 bases left between them. The CDR3 DNA reads TGTGCCAGCAGTTATTTTGCGGGGGAGCTGTTTTTT. Its protein is CASSYFAGELFF.

This sequence joins TRBV27 and TRBJ2-5, with 12 bases aligning to TRBD2. CDR1 and CDR2 (germline): MNHEY, SMNVEV (reference sequence). With 2 bases clipped from V and 3 bases from J, the junction kept 1 base outside the gene matches. The CDR3 spans 15 residues. The CDR3 nucleotides are TGTGCCAGCAGTTTACGACTAGCGGGGGAAGAGACCCAGTACTTC. Encoded protein: CASSLRLAGEETQYF.

The rearrangement joins TRBV7-9 to TRBJ1-1, with TRBD1 matching 11 bases. Trimming at V came to 2 bases and at J to 2 bases, leaving 4 bases not matched to a gene. Per the germline V gene, CDR1 is SEHNR and CDR2 is FQNEAQ (reference sequence). The CDR3 is 16 amino acids. CDR3 protein: CASSLSGTGGNTEAFF. The CDR3 DNA is TGTGCCAGCAGCTTAAGCGGGACAGGGGGAAACACTGAAGCTTTCTTT.

The chain uses TRBV7-9 and TRBJ2-6; tentative D call: TRBD2 (5 bases). The length of the CDR3 is 15 residues. V lost 4 bases to trimming and J lost 0 bases, with 7 bases between them. Germline CDR1 and CDR2: SEHNR and FQNEAQ (reference sequence). The CDR3 DNA reads as TGTGCCAGCAGCTCCGGGATCTCTGGGGCCAACGTCCTGACTTTC. Translating gives CASSSGISGANVLTF. Filled out from reference TRBV7-9 and TRBJ2-6, the complete variable domain reads DTGVSQNPRHKITKRGQNVTFRCDPISEHNRLYWYRQTLGQGPEFLTYFQNEAQLEKSRLLSDRFSAERPKGSFSTLEIQRTEQGDSAMYLCASSSGISGANVLTFGAGSRLTVL.

The J gene is TRBJ1-1, the V gene TRBV6-5; TRBD1 might be the D (5 bases). The CDR3 sequence is 13 residues long. The V end lost 6 bases, the J end lost 1 base, and 9 bases lay between the germline ends. CDR1 is MNHEY and CDR2 is SVGAGI in the germline V gene. CDR3 DNA: TGTGCCAGCAGCTCCGGGGGGAACACTGAAGCTTTCTTT. As protein: CASSSGGNTEAFF.

V usage is TRBV27 and J usage is TRBJ1-5, with 7 positions matching TRBD1. In germline, CDR1 is MNHEY, CDR2 SMNVEV (reference sequence). The CDR3 runs to 14 residues. The trim removed 8 bases at V and 6 bases at J, leaving 10 bases unmatched. Here the CDR3 reads CASARGRGGQPQHF. CDR3 sequence (DNA): TGTGCCAGCGCAAGGGGGCGCGGTGGTCAGCCCCAGCATTTT.

The chain carries TRBV6-5 and TRBJ2-5, with D possibly being TRBD1 (6 bases). CDR3 length: 15 residues. V lost 3 bases, J lost 5 bases, and 16 bases lay in between. Germline V CDR1 and CDR2: MNHEY, SVGAGI. This chain's CDR3 is CASSYRYRERETQYF. CDR3 nucleotide sequence: TGTGCCAGCAGTTATAGATACAGGGAACGGGAGACCCAGTACTTC.

This clone came up a few times. The gene calls are TRBV7-9 and TRBJ2-2; D unresolved. Trimming cost V 6 bases and J 8 bases, with 10 bases left between them. The CDR3 totals 12 residues. CDR1 and CDR2 (germline): SEHNR, FQNEAQ (reference sequence). CDR3 region: CASSLLVGELFF. CDR3 DNA sequence: TGTGCCAGCAGTCTCTTAGTTGGGGAGCTGTTTTTT.

The chain combines TRBV5-4 with TRBJ2-5, with TRBD2 matching over 7 bases. CDR1 and CDR2 from the germline V gene are SGHNT and YYREEE (reference sequence). This CDR3 region has 13 residues. J lost 2 bases, V lost 4 bases, and 2 bases had no gene match. The chain's CDR3 is CASSGGSQETQYF. CDR3 sequence (DNA): TGTGCCAGCAGCGGCGGGAGTCAAGAGACCCAGTACTTC.

This clone appeared a few times. J is TRBJ1-6 and V is TRBV14, with D unresolved. Germline values: CDR1 SGHDN, CDR2 FVKESK. The CDR3 runs 14 residues. Trimming pared 4 bases from V and 6 bases from J, leaving 10 bases between. Written as DNA, the CDR3 is TGTGCCAGCAGCCTGGCCTTTGTTAATTCACCCCTCCACTTT. Amino acid sequence: CASSLAFVNSPLHF.

The genes are TRBV7-2 and TRBJ2-2, with D unclear. Germline V gene data show CDR1 as SGHTA and CDR2 as FQGNSA. The CDR3 sequence is 13 residues long. V was clipped by 0 bases and J by 7 bases, with 6 bases between them. The CDR3 DNA sequence: TGTGCCAGCAGCTTAGCGCTAGGCGGGGAGCTGTTTTTT. As protein: CASSLALGGELFF.

The rearrangement joins TRBV2 to TRBJ2-2; tentatively, D is TRBD1 (5 bases). Looked up from germline, CDR1 is SNHLY and CDR2 is FYNNEI. CDR3 length equals 15 residues. V lost 6 bases to trimming and J lost 4 bases, with 15 bases between them. DNA for the CDR3: TGTGCCAGCAGGCAGGGATCGGTGGGCACCGGGGAGCTGTTTTTT. Translation: CASRQGSVGTGELFF.

The chain recombines TRBV9 with TRBJ2-7, with D possibly matching TRBD2 (6 bases). V was shortened by 0 bases and J by 0 bases, with 13 bases between the two germline ends. The germline CDR1 and CDR2 sequences are SGDLS and YYNGEE. The CDR3 loop spans 16 amino acids. CDR3: CASSVAEGLGSYEQYF. The DNA for the CDR3 is TGTGCCAGCAGCGTAGCTGAGGGACTCGGCTCCTACGAGCAGTACTTC.

The chain is built from TRBV7-8 and TRBJ2-1; the D gene is possibly TRBD2 (6 bases). The CDR3 sequence is 12 residues long. Trimming took 4 bases from V and 6 from J, leaving 7 bases between them. The V gene's germline CDR1 is SGHVS and CDR2 FQNEAQ. CDR3 nucleotides: TGTGCCAGCAGCTACGGGGGCAATGAGCAGTTCTTC. It yields the protein CASSYGGNEQFF.

V is TRBV7-9 and J is TRBJ2-1, with 10 bases aligning to TRBD1. In germline, CDR1 is SEHNR, CDR2 FQNEAQ (reference sequence). The CDR3 has 15 amino acids. Trimming cost V 1 base and J 7 bases; bases outside gene matches: 4. In nucleotides, the CDR3 is TGTGCCAGCAGCTTAGGACAGGGGGCGCGAAATGAGCAGTTCTTC. Translating it yields CASSLGQGARNEQFF.

This sequence joins TRBV19 and TRBJ2-2; maybe TRBD2 (5 bases). Germline assignment: CDR1 LNHDA and CDR2 SQIVND (reference sequence). Trimming cost V 7 bases and J 4 bases, with 19 bases left between them. The CDR3 has 16 amino acids. In nucleotides, the CDR3 is TGTGCCAGTACCCCGTTGAGGGCAAAGCTCACCGGGGAGCTGTTTTTT. Its protein is CASTPLRAKLTGELFF.

In this sample, this clone turned up once. The chain recombines TRBV13 with TRBJ1-2, with no clear D. Germline CDR1 PRHDT, CDR2 FYEKMQ (reference sequence). V was clipped by 0 bases and J by 4 bases, with 9 bases between them. The CDR3 totals 14 residues. The CDR3 here is CASSLGWQAYGYTF. The CDR3 DNA sequence: TGTGCCAGCAGCTTAGGGTGGCAGGCCTATGGCTACACCTTC.

The chain is built from TRBV19 and TRBJ2-7; D is uncertain. Deletions cut 4 bases from V and 1 base from J, with 8 bases between. The CDR3 loop spans 13 amino acids. Germline V lookup: CDR1 LNHDA, CDR2 SQIVND (reference sequence). The CDR3 sequence is CASSNKASYEQYF. The CDR3 coding sequence is TGTGCCAGTAGTAATAAAGCTTCCTACGAGCAGTACTTC.

J is TRBJ1-2 and V is TRBV7-9; D is possibly TRBD1 (5 bases). CDR1 is SEHNR and CDR2 is FQNEAQ in the germline V gene (reference sequence). The CDR3 totals 16 residues. Deletions cut 5 bases from V and 7 bases from J, with 23 bases between. Here the CDR3 DNA reads TGTGCCAGCAGCGATGCTACAGGCCCACTTTTGGGTGGCTACACCTTC. Residues: CASSDATGPLLGGYTF.

The CDR3 bases are TGTGCCAGCAGTTCCGGGGTGTTTAACTATGGCTACACCTTC. Its protein product is CASSSGVFNYGYTF. V and J are TRBV27 and TRBJ1-2, with unresolved D. CDR1 MNHEY and CDR2 SMNVEV come from the germline V gene (reference sequence). The CDR3 loop spans 14 amino acids. V was trimmed by 4 bases and J by 1 base, leaving 10 bases between them.

The rearrangement links TRBV7-2 to TRBJ2-3; unclear D gene. V gave up 1 base and J gave up 5 bases, with 7 bases separating them. CDR1 and CDR2 (germline): SGHTA, FQGNSA. The CDR3 spans 13 residues. The CDR3 reads CASSLDNGDTQYF. CDR3 in DNA: TGTGCCAGCAGCTTAGATAACGGAGATACGCAGTATTTT.

The CDR3 here is CASSPKLAGGPGELFF. The CDR3 nucleotides are TGTGCCAGCAGCCCTAAACTAGCGGGGGGGCCCGGGGAGCTGTTTTTT. The chain is built from TRBV4-2 and TRBJ2-2; 13 nucleotides match TRBD2. Germline CDR1 and CDR2: LGHNA and YNFKEQ. The CDR3 extends over 16 amino acids. Trimming at V came to 4 bases and at J to 6 bases, leaving 5 bases not matched to a gene.

This clone was seen only a few times. The V and J genes are TRBV5-6 and TRBJ1-5, with TRBD1 as a possible D gene (6 bases). The length of the CDR3 is 15 residues. Deletions cut 2 bases from V and 3 bases from J, with 12 bases between. Germline V gene sequence: CDR1 SGHDT, CDR2 YYEEEE. In nucleotides, the CDR3 is TGTGCCAGCAGCTTATCCCAGGGGCTCAATCAGCCCCAGCATTTT. It specifies CASSLSQGLNQPQHF.

The rearrangement links TRBV6-1 to TRBJ1-5; D is unclear. This CDR3 comprises 13 residues. The germline V and J ends were trimmed by 8 bases and 6 bases, with 14 bases remaining between them. The germline V gene has CDR1 MNHNS and CDR2 SASEGT. The CDR3 DNA follows: TGTGCCAGCTTAAAAGCCGTTATTCAGCCCCAGCATTTT. It translates to CASLKAVIQPQHF.

V is TRBV5-4 and J is TRBJ1-5; 7 positions match TRBD1. Germline V CDR1 and CDR2: SGHNT, YYREEE (reference sequence). The CDR3 consists of 16 residues. Trimming at V came to 2 bases and at J to 6 bases, leaving 11 bases not matched to a gene. CDR3 protein: CASSFRGGGASQPQHF. The CDR3 coding sequence is TGTGCCAGCAGCTTTCGAGGAGGGGGCGCGAGTCAGCCCCAGCATTTT. Full variable domain (remainder filled in from reference TRBV5-4 and TRBJ1-5): ETGVTQSPTHLIKTRGQQVTLRCSSQSGHNTVSWYQQALGQGPQFIFQYYREEENGRGNFPPRFSGLQFPNYSSELNVNALELDDSALYLCASSFRGGGASQPQHFGDGTRLSIL.

With respect to this clone: Other DNA sequences within the sample encode an identical CDR3. This sequence joins TRBV27 and TRBJ1-5, with unresolved D. This CDR3 comprises 16 residues. The germline gives CDR1 MNHEY, CDR2 SMNVEV (reference sequence). Trimming took off 3 bases at V and 7 bases at J, with 19 bases between the two ends. The DNA for the CDR3 is TGTGCCAGCAGTTTGTCATCCTACAGAGTCTGGCAGCCCCAGCATTTT. Its translation is CASSLSSYRVWQPQHF.

This clone has more than one count but fewer than ten. This chain connects TRBV5-6 to TRBJ1-2, with D possibly matching TRBD1 (6 bases). The CDR3 runs 14 residues. V was pared by 3 bases and J by 3 bases, with 12 bases between. Germline CDR1 reads SGHDT; CDR2 reads YYEEEE. In DNA, the CDR3 is TGTGCCAGCAGCTCACCGGGACAACACTATGGCTACACCTTC. This gives the protein CASSSPGQHYGYTF.

The rearrangement joins TRBV9 to TRBJ2-3, with 9 positions matching TRBD2. The ends lost 6 bases at V and 6 bases at J; junction bases unmatched: 11. Germline CDR1 SGDLS, CDR2 YYNGEE. This CDR3 has 15 residues. This chain's CDR3 is CASNRGGGPGDTQYF. In DNA, the CDR3 is TGTGCCAGCAACCGCGGGGGGGGGCCCGGGGATACGCAGTATTTT.

This sequence joins TRBV5-4 and TRBJ2-5; TRBD2 agrees at 13 bases. V lost 4 bases, J lost 5 bases, and 8 bases stayed unmatched. CDR1 is SGHNT and CDR2 is YYREEE in the germline V gene (reference sequence). CDR3 size: 16 residues. As DNA, the CDR3 is TGTGCCAGCAGCCTCCGGACTAGCGGGGGAGGGGAGACCCAGTACTTC. This encodes CASSLRTSGGGETQYF.

The chain carries TRBV15 and TRBJ2-7; the D is unclear. The germline V gene encodes CDR1 LNHNV and CDR2 YYDKDF (reference sequence). CDR3 length: 12 amino acids. Trimming took off 8 bases at V and 6 bases at J, with 14 bases between the two ends. The CDR3 spells CATGRYTSEQYF. CDR3 DNA sequence: TGTGCCACCGGGCGCTATACAAGCGAGCAGTACTTC. The full variable domain, completed using reference TRBV15 and TRBJ2-7, is DAMVIQNPRYQVTQFGKPVTLSCSQTLNHNVMYWYQQKSSQAPKLLFHYYDKDFNNEADTPDNFQSRRPNTSFCFLDIRSPGLGDTAMYLCATGRYTSEQYFGPGTRLTVT.